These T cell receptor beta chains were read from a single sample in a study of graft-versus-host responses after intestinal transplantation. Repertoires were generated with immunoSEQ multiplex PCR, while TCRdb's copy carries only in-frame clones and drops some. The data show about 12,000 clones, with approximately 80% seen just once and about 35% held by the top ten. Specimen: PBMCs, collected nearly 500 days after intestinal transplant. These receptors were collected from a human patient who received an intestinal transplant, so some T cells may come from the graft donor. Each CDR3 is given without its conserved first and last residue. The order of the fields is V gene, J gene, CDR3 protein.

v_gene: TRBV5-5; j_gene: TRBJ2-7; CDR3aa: ASSSESGAREQY
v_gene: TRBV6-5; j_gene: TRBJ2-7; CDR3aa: ASSAEPYEQY
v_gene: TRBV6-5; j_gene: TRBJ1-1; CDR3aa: ASSYSLAPMNTEAF
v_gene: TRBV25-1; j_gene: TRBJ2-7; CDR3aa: ASSWGGERTTPYEQY
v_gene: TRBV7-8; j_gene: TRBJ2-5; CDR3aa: ASSSLIAETQY
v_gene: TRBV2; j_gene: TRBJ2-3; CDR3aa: ASSEGAGKIDTQY
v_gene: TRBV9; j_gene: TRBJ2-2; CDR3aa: ASSVAADRGRNTGELF
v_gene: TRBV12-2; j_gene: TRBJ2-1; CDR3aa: ASRLVASEDEQF
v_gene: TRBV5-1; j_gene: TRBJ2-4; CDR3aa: ASSIRVAGTYAKNIQY
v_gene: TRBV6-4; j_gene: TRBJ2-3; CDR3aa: ASSDGLATDTQY
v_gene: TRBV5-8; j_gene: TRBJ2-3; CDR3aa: ASSPGTSGSSDTQY
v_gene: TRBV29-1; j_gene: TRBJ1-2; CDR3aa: SVERELGYT
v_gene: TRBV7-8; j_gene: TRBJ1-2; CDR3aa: ASSGRRDRGYGYT
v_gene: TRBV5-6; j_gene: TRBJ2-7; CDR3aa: ASSWQGYEQY
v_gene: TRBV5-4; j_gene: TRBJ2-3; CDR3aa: ASSGTTGLGTDTQY
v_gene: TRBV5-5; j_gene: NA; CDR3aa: ASSFRDNYEQY
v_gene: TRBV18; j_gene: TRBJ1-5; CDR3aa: ASSPLKGQPQH
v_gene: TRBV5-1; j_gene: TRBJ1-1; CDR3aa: ASSPTGDTEAF
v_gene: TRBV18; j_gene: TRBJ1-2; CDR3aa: ASSPGAFADGYT
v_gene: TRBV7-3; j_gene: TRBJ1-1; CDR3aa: ASSLGGVGTEAF
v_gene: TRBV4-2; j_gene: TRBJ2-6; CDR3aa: ASSQDRGGANVLT
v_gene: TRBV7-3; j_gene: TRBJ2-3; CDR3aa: ASSRLTSGSAGDTQY
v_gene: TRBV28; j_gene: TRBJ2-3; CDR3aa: ASEASGIRASSTDTQY
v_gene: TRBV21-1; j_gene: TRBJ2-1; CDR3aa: ASSKVTESYNEQF
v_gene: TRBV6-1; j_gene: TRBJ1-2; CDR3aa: ASSFDARGGYT
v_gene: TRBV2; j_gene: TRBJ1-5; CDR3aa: ASRGTGKNQPQH
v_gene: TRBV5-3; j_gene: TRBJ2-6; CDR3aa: ARMTQGAGANVLT
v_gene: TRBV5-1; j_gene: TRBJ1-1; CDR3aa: ASSVVGYKWAF
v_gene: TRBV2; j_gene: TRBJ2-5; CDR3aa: ASRVQETQY
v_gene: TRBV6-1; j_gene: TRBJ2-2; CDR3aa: ASSGLAGNTGELF
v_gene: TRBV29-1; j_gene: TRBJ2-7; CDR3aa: SVAGTSGSSYEQY
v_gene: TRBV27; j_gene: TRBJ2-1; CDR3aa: ASSLSPQLRSF
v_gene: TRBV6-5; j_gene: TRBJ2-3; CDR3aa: ASGVGVTDTQY
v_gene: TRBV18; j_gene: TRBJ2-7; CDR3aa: ASSPNTGGAYEQY
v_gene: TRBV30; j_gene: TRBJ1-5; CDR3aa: AWSVWQTNQPQH
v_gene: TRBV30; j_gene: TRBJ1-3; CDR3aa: AWRGWGSGNTIY
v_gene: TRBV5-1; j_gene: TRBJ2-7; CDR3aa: ASSLRENYEQY
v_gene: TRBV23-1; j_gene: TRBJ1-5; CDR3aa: ASSHSRENQPQH
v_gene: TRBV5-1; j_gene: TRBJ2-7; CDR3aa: ASTFGGTSDGYEQY
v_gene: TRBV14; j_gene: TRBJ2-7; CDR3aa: ASSSGFYEQY
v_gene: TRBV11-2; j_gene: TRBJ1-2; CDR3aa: ASSTPILPGTGTNYGYT
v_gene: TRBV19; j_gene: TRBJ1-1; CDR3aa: ASSRGGTNTEAF
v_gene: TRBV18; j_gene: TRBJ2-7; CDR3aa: ASSSSGGTPGGRSYEQY
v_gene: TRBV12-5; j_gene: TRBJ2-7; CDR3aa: ASGLSTGEAGVTYEQY
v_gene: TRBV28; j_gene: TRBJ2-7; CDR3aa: ASSKGGLGYEQY
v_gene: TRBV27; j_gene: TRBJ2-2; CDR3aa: ASSSRFLGQEGYSGELF
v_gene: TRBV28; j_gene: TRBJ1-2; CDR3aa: ATKTDAGAPSNGYT
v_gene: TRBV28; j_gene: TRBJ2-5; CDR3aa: ASSFPRQETQY
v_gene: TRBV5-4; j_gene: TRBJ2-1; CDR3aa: ASSLVAGGPGNEQF
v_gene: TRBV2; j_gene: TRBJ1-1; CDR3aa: ASSDEGEVTEAF
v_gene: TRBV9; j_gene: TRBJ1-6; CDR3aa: ASSGALNSPLH
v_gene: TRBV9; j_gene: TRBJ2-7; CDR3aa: ASSPGVDTYEQY
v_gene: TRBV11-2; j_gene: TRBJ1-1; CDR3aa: ASSLDSGRGTEAF
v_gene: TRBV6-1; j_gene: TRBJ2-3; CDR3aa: ASRDWAYTDTQY
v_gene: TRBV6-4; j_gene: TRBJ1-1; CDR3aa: ASSPTPGRGNTEAF
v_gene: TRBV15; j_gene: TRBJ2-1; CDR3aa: ATSSKQGRNEQF
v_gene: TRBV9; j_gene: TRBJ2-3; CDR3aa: ASTIGAGVYGTDTQY
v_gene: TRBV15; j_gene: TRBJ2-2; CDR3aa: ATSRVDSPGELF
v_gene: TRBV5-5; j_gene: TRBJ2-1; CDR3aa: ASSLKSRLNNEQF